This T cell receptor (beta chain) was identified during a study of blood T cell repertoires in COVID-19. About the research overall: Specimens from acute and convalescent COVID-19 originated in the United States, Italy and Spain. T cells, B-cell-depleted T cells, or PBMCs provided the cDNA or gDNA that served as material.

Per the original methods: Amplified reference gene primers provided the basis for estimating nucleated cell counts. Generated by immunoSEQ multiplex PCR, the TCRdb table keeps only in-frame clones and is missing some. For V, J and clone size, that table is used; D and trimming come from the DNA. The sample yields 200,000 to 300,000 clones, around 90% seen once. The CDR3 length is 16 residues. CDR1 SGHTS and CDR2 YDEGEE come from the germline V gene. V was pared by 0 bases and J by 0 bases, with 10 bases between. The receptor was isolated from a man aged 55 to 70 who had recovered from COVID-19. Material: peripheral blood. The genes are TRBV5-8 and TRBJ1-3; no clear D. CDR3 sequence reads: CASSLVTVSSGNTIYF. In DNA, the CDR3 is TGTGCCAGCAGCTTGGTGACTGTAAGCTCTGGAAACACCATATATTTT.